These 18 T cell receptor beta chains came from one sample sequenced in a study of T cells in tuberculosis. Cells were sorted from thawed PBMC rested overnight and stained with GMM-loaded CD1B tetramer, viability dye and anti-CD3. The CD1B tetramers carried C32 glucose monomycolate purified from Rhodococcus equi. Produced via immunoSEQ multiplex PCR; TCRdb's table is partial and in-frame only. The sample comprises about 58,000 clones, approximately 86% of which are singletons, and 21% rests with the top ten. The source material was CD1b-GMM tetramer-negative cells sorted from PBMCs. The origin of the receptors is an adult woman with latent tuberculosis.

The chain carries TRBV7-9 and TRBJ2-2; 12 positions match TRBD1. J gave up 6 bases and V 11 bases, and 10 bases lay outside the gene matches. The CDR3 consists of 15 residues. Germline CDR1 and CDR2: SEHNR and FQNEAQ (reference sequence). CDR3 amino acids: CAVTGTGGIPGELFF. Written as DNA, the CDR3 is TGTGCCGTAACCGGGACAGGGGGCATCCCCGGGGAGCTGTTTTTT. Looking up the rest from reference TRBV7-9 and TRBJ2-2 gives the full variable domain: DTGVSQNPRHKITKRGQNVTFRCDPISEHNRLYWYRQTLGQGPEFLTYFQNEAQLEKSRLLSDRFSAERPKGSFSTLEIQRTEQGDSAMYLCAVTGTGGIPGELFFGEGSRLTVL.

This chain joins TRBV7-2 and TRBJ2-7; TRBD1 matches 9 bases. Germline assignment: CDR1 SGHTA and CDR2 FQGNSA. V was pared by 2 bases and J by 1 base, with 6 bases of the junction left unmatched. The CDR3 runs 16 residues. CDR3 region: CASSLLGQGLSYEQYF. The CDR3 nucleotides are TGTGCCAGCAGCTTACTTGGACAGGGGCTGTCCTACGAGCAGTACTTC.

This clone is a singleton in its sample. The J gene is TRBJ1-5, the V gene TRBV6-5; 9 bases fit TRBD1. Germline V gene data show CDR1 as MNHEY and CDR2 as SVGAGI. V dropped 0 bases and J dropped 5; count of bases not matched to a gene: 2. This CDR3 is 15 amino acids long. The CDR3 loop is CASSYSYRGHQPQHF. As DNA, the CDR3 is TGTGCCAGCAGTTACTCCTACAGGGGGCATCAGCCCCAGCATTTT.

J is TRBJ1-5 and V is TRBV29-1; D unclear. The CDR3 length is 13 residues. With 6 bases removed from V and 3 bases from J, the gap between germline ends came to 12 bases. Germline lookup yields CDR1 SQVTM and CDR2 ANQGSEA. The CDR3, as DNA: TGCAGCGTCCGATACGGGGTCAATCAGCCCCAGCATTTT. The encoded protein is CSVRYGVNQPQHF.

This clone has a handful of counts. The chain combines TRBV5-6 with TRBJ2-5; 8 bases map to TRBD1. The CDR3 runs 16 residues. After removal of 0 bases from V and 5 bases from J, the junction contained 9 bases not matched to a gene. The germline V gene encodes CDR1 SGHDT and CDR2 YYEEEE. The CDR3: CASSLDGAGGIETQYF. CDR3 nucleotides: TGTGCCAGCAGCTTGGATGGGGCAGGGGGCATTGAGACCCAGTACTTC.

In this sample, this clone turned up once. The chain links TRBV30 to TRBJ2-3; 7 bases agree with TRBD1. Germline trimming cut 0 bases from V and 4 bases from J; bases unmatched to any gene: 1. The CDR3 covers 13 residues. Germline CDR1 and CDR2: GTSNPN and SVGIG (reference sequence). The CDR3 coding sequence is TGTGCCTGGAGTGTAGGGGGCCCAGATACGCAGTATTTT. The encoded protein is CAWSVGGPDTQYF.

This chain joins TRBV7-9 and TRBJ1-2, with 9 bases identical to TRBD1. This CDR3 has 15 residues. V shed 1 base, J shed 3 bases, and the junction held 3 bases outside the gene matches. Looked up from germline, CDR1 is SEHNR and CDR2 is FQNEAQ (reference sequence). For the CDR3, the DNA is TGTGCCAGCAGCTTAGTCAGGGACAGGGACTATGGCTACACCTTC. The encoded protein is CASSLVRDRDYGYTF.

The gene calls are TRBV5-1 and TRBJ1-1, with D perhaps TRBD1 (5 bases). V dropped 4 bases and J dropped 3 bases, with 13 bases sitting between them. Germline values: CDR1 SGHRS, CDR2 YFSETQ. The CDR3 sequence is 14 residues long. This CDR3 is CASSLRGEDTEAFF. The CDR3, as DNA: TGCGCCAGCAGCCTCCGAGGGGAGGACACTGAAGCTTTCTTT.

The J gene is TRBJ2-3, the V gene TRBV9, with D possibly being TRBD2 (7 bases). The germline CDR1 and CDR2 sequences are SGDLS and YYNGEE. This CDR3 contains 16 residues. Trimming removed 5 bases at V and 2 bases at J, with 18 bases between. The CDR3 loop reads CASRRIPGGNTDTQYF. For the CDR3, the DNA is TGTGCCAGCAGGCGGATCCCGGGGGGCAACACAGATACGCAGTATTTT.

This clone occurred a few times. CDR3 sequence: CSVNGGREGTDTQYF. The CDR3 DNA sequence: TGCAGCGTTAACGGGGGGCGGGAAGGCACAGATACGCAGTATTTT. This rearrangement joins TRBV29-1 to TRBJ2-3; D may be TRBD2 (7 bases). CDR3 size: 15 residues. Trimming stripped 5 bases from V and 1 base from J, with 16 bases between. The germline CDR1 and CDR2 sequences are SQVTM and ANQGSEA.

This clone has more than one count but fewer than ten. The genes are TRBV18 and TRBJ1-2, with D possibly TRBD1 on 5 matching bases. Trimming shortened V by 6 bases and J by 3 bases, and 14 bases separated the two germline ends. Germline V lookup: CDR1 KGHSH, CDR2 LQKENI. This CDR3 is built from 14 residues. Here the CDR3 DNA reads TGTGCCAGCTCCCCGGGACTGGGAGACTATGGCTACACCTTC. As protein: CASSPGLGDYGYTF.

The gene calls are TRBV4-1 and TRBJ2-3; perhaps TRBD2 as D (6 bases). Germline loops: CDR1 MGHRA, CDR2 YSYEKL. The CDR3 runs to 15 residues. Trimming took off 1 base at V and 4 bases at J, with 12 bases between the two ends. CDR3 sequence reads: CASSQGRLVPDTQYF. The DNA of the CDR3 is TGCGCCAGCAGCCAAGGACGACTAGTTCCAGATACGCAGTATTTT.

The DNA of the CDR3 is TGCGCCAGCAGCCAAGATTCGGGAGGGGTTGCGGTCTACACCTTC. Its protein is CASSQDSGGVAVYTF. The V gene is TRBV4-3, the J gene TRBJ1-2, with D possibly TRBD1 on 5 matching bases. The CDR3 has 15 amino acids. CDR1 and CDR2 (germline): LGHNA, YSLEER. Trimming took off 0 bases at V and 10 bases at J, with 18 bases between the two ends.

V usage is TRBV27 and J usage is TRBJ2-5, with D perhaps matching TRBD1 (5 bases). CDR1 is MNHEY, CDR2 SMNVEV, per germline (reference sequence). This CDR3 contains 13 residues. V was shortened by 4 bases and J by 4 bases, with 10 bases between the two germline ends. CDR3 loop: CASSWARGETQYF. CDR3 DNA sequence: TGTGCCAGCAGTTGGGCTAGGGGAGAGACCCAGTACTTC.

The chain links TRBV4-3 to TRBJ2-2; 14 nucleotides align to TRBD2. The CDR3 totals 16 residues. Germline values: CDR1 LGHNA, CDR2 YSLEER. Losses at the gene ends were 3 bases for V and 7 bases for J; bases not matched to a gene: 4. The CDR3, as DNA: TGCGCCAGCAGCCAGCCGACTAGCGGGGGGGTCGGGGAGCTGTTTTTT. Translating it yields CASSQPTSGGVGELFF.

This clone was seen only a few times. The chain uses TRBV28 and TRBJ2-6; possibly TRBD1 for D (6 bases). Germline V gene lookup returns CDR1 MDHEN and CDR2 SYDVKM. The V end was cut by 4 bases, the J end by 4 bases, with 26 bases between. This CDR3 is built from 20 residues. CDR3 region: CASSSTGSLIQPFGANVLTF. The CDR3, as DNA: TGTGCCAGCAGTTCAACAGGGTCCCTCATCCAACCGTTCGGGGCCAACGTCCTGACTTTC.

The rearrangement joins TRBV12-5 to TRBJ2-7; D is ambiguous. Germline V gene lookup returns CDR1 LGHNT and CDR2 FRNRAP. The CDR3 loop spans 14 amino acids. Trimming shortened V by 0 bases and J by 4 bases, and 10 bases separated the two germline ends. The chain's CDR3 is CASGLVLGGYEQYF. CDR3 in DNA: TGTGCTAGTGGTTTGGTACTCGGCGGATACGAGCAGTACTTC.

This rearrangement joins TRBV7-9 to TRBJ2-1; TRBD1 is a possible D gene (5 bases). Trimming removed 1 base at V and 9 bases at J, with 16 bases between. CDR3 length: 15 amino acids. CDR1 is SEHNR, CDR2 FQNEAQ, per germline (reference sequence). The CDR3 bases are TGTGCCAGCAGCTTAGAAGGGGCCACCTCCGTTGAGCAGTTCTTC. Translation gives CASSLEGATSVEQFF.